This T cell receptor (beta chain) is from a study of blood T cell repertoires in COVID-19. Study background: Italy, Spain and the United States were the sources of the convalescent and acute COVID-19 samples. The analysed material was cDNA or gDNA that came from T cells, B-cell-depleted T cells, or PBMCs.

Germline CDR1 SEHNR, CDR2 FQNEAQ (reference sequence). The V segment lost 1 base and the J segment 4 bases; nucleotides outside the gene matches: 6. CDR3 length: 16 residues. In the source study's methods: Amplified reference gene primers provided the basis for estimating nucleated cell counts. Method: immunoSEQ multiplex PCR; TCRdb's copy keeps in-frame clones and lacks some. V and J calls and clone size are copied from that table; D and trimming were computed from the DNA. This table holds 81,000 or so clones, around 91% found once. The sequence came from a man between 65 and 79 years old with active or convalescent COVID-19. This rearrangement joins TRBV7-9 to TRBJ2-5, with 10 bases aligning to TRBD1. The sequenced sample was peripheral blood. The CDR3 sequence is CASSLGQGALSETQYF. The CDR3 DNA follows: TGTGCCAGCAGCTTAGGACAGGGGGCTTTGTCAGAGACCCAGTACTTC.